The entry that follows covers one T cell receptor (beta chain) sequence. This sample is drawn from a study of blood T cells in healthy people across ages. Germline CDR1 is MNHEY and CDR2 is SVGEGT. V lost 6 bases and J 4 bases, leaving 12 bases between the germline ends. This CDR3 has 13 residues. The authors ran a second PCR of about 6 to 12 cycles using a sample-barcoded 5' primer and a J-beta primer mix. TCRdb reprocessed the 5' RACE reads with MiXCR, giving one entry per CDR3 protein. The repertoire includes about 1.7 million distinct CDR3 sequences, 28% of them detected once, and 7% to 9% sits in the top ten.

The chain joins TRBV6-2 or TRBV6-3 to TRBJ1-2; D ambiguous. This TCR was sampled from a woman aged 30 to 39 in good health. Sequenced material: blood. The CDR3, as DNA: TGTGCCAGCAGCGATGGACGTTTCTATGGCTACACCTTC. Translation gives CASSDGRFYGYTF.